This TCR beta chain came from a study of response to subunit inactivated influenza vaccine. TCRdb passed the RT-PCR reads through MiXCR, listing each CDR3 protein once. The table has 500,000 to 550,000 distinct CDR3 sequences, under 30% seen once. Germline CDR1 SGDLS, CDR2 YYNGEE. This CDR3 contains 16 residues. With 0 bases removed from V and 3 bases from J, the gap between germline ends came to 16 bases. The same sample was also studied in work on T cells expressing NK-cell markers. From that paper: The authors generated TCR beta cDNA through 5'RACE template switching with UMIs. Beta-chain profiling covered CD3+CD56+NKG2C+, CD3+CD56+NKG2C- and CD3+CD56-NKG2C+ sorted subsets. Most of the eight sequenced donors were HCMV-seropositive; one was seronegative. The study found dominant NKG2C+ clonotypes at roughly 1.0-7.5% of CD8+ T cells in about six donors. The CD3+CD56-NKG2C+ fraction of a few donors was likewise dominated by these clonotypes.

The material sequenced was CD4+ T cells sorted from PBMCs, taken roughly 12 days after vaccination. This TCR was recovered from a middle-aged man who received an inactivated influenza vaccine. The V and J genes are TRBV9 and TRBJ2-7; D ambiguous. The CDR3 here is CASSVVLPTLSYEQYF. CDR3 DNA: TGTGCCAGCAGCGTAGTTCTCCCAACACTAAGCTACGAGCAGTACTTC.